This T cell receptor beta chain derives from a study of blood T cell repertoires in COVID-19. Across the whole study: There were acute and convalescent COVID-19 samples, and they came from the United States, Italy and Spain. T cells, B-cell-depleted T cells, or PBMCs supplied cDNA or gDNA.

Authors' data handling: Scientists estimated how many nucleated cells there were by amplifying reference gene primers. The data were produced by immunoSEQ multiplex PCR, yet TCRdb's version contains in-frame clones alone and is incomplete. V and J calls and clone size are given by that table; D and trimming were obtained from the DNA. The sample lists some 250,000 clones, 75% to 90% occurring once. This clonotype was sampled from a man aged 35 to 55 with acute or convalescent COVID-19. Sequencing input: peripheral blood.

The CDR3 sequence: CASSPPAGGPNEKLFF. The DNA for the CDR3 is TGTGCCAGCAGCCCCCCGGCAGGGGGCCCTAATGAAAAACTGTTTTTT. The chain combines TRBV7-9 with TRBJ1-4, with TRBD1 matching over 8 bases. J gave up 3 bases and V 5 bases, and 8 bases lay outside the gene matches. CDR3 size: 16 residues. Germline CDR1 SEHNR, CDR2 FQNEAQ (reference sequence).